Sequencing of this T cell receptor beta chain was carried out in a study of regulatory T cells in long-lasting Graves disease. The time point denotes: newly diagnosed GD, antithyroid drugs for less than 3 months. Researchers made the TCR library from RNA that was extracted from PBMCs. Relying on iRepertoire HTBI primers and Arm-PCR of CDR3 regions, the team built TCR beta libraries. TCRdb passed the multiplex PCR reads through MiXCR, listing each CDR3 protein once. Among about 620,000 distinct CDR3 sequences, roughly 15% were seen once, and the ten largest hold 15% to 20%. The trim removed 2 bases at V and 2 bases at J, leaving 4 bases unmatched. From germline, CDR1 is DFQATT and CDR2 SNEGSKA (reference sequence). The CDR3 consists of 15 residues. This same sample was also taken into another study, of T cells in Graves' hyperthyroidism and ophthalmopathy.

The sequencing here drew on peripheral blood mononuclear cells (PBMCs), taken at new diagnosis, from a patient treated with antithyroid drugs. This chain links TRBV20-1 with TRBJ2-2; 8 positions agree with TRBD1. This receptor was obtained from a woman in her thirties with Graves disease. This CDR3 reads CSARSTGGNTGELFF. CDR3 DNA sequence: TGCAGTGCTAGATCCACAGGGGGTAACACCGGGGAGCTGTTTTTT.